This T cell receptor beta chain emerged from a study of CD8+CD57+ T cells in acquired aplastic anemia. This clonotype was seen just once. A much larger clone lies one base from this, so it may be a read error. CDR3 length equals 14 residues. The V gene end was trimmed by 5 bases and the J gene end by 6 bases; junction bases not matched to a gene: 9. CDR1 is DFQATT, CDR2 SNEGSKA, per germline (reference sequence). Whoever was chosen for sequencing had shown CD8+CD57+ cell expansion by flow cytometry. The study profiled TCR beta VDJ and CDR3 using genomic DNA as template. TCRdb reanalysed the reads using MiXCR and keeps one entry per CDR3 protein. The table has 180,000 or so distinct CDR3 sequences, around 48% seen once.

The V gene is TRBV20-1, the J gene TRBJ2-4, with 8 bases identical to TRBD1. The sample consisted of sorted CD4+, CD8+, or CD8+CD57+ T cells (not recorded which) from PBMCs. This TCR was sampled from a human donor with aplastic anemia. The CDR3 region has the DNA TGCAGTGCTTTACCGGGACAGGCACGAAACATTCAGTACTTC. This translates into CSALPGQARNIQYF.